A single sample is the source of the 17 T cell receptor beta chains below, sequenced in a study of regulatory T cells in long-lasting Graves disease. According to the study, TCR beta libraries were built with iRepertoire HTBI primers and CDR3-region Arm-PCR. A single record per CDR3 protein comes from TCRdb applying MiXCR to the multiplex PCR reads. The data hold 450,000 to 600,000 distinct CDR3 sequences, with approximately 13% observed a single time. Time point defined: newly diagnosed GD, antithyroid drugs for less than 3 months. The TCR library was prepared using RNA isolated from PBMCs. The sample also formed part of further work on T cells in Graves' hyperthyroidism and ophthalmopathy.

The sample consisted of peripheral blood mononuclear cells (PBMCs), taken at new diagnosis, from a patient treated with antithyroid drugs. Receptors originate from a man aged 30-40 years with Graves disease.

This clonotype was found many times. The CDR3 nucleotides read TGCAGTGCTTACAGGATTACTAGCACAGATACGCAGTATTTT. The encoded protein is CSAYRITSTDTQYF. The chain has TRBV20-1 and TRBJ2-3, with D perhaps matching TRBD1 (5 bases). The CDR3 is 14 amino acids. The V end was cut by 5 bases, the J end by 0 bases, with 12 bases between. CDR1 is DFQATT, CDR2 SNEGSKA, per germline (reference sequence).

For this clonotype: Germline and junction disagree at one end, which may indicate a read error. The V gene is TRBV2, the J gene TRBJ2-1, with D unresolved. The CDR3 contains 14 residues. The germline CDR1 and CDR2 sequences are SNHLY and FYNNEI. CDR3 protein: CAGSLRPPYNEQFF. The CDR3 nucleotides read TGTGCCGGCAGTTTAAGACCCCCATACAATGAGCAGTTCTTC. Variable domain in full (rest from reference TRBV2 and TRBJ2-1): EPEVTQTPSHQVTQMGQEVILRCVPISNHLYFYWYRQILGQKVEFLVSFYNNEISEKSEIFDDQFSVERPDGSNFTLKIRSTKLEDSAMYFCAGSLRPPYNEQFFGPGTRLTVL.

The chain employs TRBV29-1 and TRBJ2-5; D perhaps matches TRBD2 (5 bases). The germline V gene encodes CDR1 SQVTM and CDR2 ANQGSEA. The CDR3 covers 14 residues. V shed 1 base and J shed 3 bases, with 12 bases lying between them. The CDR3 loop reads CSVEGSREKETQYF. The CDR3 nucleotides read TGCAGCGTTGAAGGGTCCCGGGAAAAAGAGACCCAGTACTTC.

The chain uses TRBV10-2 and TRBJ1-3; possibly TRBD1 for D (5 bases). Per germline, CDR1 WSHSY and CDR2 SAAADI. The CDR3 is 16 residues long. Trimming shortened V by 3 bases and J by 0 bases, and 12 bases separated the two germline ends. The DNA of the CDR3 is TGCGCCAGCAGTGATGAACAGGTTCTCTCTGGAAACACCATATATTTT. Translating gives CASSDEQVLSGNTIYF.

This clonotype turned up a few times. The J gene is TRBJ2-6, the V gene TRBV15; the D is unclear. This CDR3 comprises 15 residues. Looked up from germline, CDR1 is LNHNV and CDR2 is YYDKDF (reference sequence). V was shortened by 9 bases and J by 2 bases, with 14 bases between the two germline ends. CDR3 nucleotide sequence: TGTGCCACAGAGCCTTGGCAGGCTGGGGCCAACGTCCTGACTTTC. Amino acid sequence: CATEPWQAGANVLTF. Full variable domain (outside the CDR3, taken from reference TRBV15 and TRBJ2-6): DAMVIQNPRYQVTQFGKPVTLSCSQTLNHNVMYWYQQKSSQAPKLLFHYYDKDFNNEADTPDNFQSRRPNTSFCFLDIRSPGLGDTAMYLCATEPWQAGANVLTFGAGSRLTVL.

This clonotype was detected a few times. This chain joins TRBV14 and TRBJ2-3; 8 nucleotides line up with TRBD2. CDR3 size: 18 residues. V shed 4 bases and J 8 bases; nucleotides not matched to a gene: 20. The germline V gene encodes CDR1 SGHDN and CDR2 FVKESK. In DNA, the CDR3 is TGTGCCAGCAGCCGGTGGGGGCGCGCGGGAGGCCCTCACCGTACGCAGTATTTT. As protein: CASSRWGRAGGPHRTQYF.

This clonotype showed up just a few times. The V gene is TRBV20-1, the J gene TRBJ2-3, with D unresolved. The germline V and J ends were trimmed by 0 bases and 5 bases, with 12 bases remaining between them. CDR1 and CDR2 (germline): DFQATT, SNEGSKA (reference sequence). The CDR3 sequence is 14 residues long. CDR3 sequence: CSARDFHHRDTQYF. As DNA, the CDR3 is TGCAGTGCTAGAGATTTTCATCATAGAGATACGCAGTATTTT.

This rearrangement joins TRBV19 to TRBJ2-1, with no clear D. V was pared by 3 bases and J by 4 bases, with 19 bases between. Germline V lookup: CDR1 LNHDA, CDR2 SQIVND (reference sequence). CDR3 length equals 17 residues. The CDR3 is CASSIGRPPYEYNEQFF. The CDR3 DNA follows: TGTGCCAGTAGTATTGGTCGTCCACCCTATGAGTACAATGAGCAGTTCTTC.

This clonotype appeared many times. The chain uses TRBV20-1 and TRBJ2-5; D gene ambiguous. The length of the CDR3 is 14 residues. Deletions cut 6 bases from V and 5 bases from J, with 19 bases between. Germline V gene data show CDR1 as DFQATT and CDR2 as SNEGSKA (reference sequence). The CDR3 coding sequence is TGCAGTGCGAGAAGCGAAGGCCTTAGGGAGACCCAGTACTTC. Translating gives CSARSEGLRETQYF.

There are many counts of this clonotype. Written as DNA, the CDR3 is TGTGCCAGCAGCTTAACGGACTATTCCTACGAGCAGTACTTC. This sequence encodes CASSLTDYSYEQYF. The J gene is TRBJ2-7, the V gene TRBV6-1; tentatively, D is TRBD2 (6 bases). The V end lost 6 bases, the J end lost 1 base, and 13 bases lay between the germline ends. Germline V gene lookup returns CDR1 MNHNS and CDR2 SASEGT. This CDR3 region has 14 residues.

This clonotype was counted a few times. V usage is TRBV7-3 and J usage is TRBJ2-7, with 8 bases lining up with TRBD2. The CDR3 sequence is 14 residues long. J lost 6 bases, V lost 2 bases, and 6 bases had no gene match. Looked up from germline, CDR1 is SGHTA and CDR2 is FQGTGA. For the CDR3, the DNA is TGTGCCAGCAGCTTAGGGACTAGGGGATCCGAGCAGTACTTC. It specifies CASSLGTRGSEQYF. Complete variable domain (other parts from reference TRBV7-3 and TRBJ2-7): GAGVSQTPSNKVTEKGKYVELRCDPISGHTALYWYRQSLGQGPEFLIYFQGTGAADDSGLPNDRFFAVRPEGSVSTLKIQRTERGDSAVYLCASSLGTRGSEQYFGPGTRLTVT.

This clonotype was counted a few times. This likely reflects a read error, since a far larger clone is one base away. The chain joins TRBV12-3 or TRBV12-4 to TRBJ2-3; D unresolved. Matching the DNA end better, TRBJ2-5 makes the J call doubtful. The CDR3 is 15 residues long. The CDR3 sequence is CASSLRHSPRETQYF. In DNA form, the CDR3 reads TGTGCCAGCAGCCTTAGACATTCTCCGCGAGAGACCCAGTACTTC.

This clonotype was recorded many times. The CDR3, as DNA: TGTGCCAGCAGCCCGGGACAGAAGGTTGAAGCTTTCTTT. This gives the protein CASSPGQKVEAFF. The chain carries TRBV5-5 and TRBJ1-1; 7 bases are a match to TRBD1. This CDR3 comprises 13 residues. Germline values: CDR1 SGHKS, CDR2 YYEKEE (reference sequence). J gave up 7 bases and V 4 bases, and 7 bases lay outside the gene matches.

This clonotype was recorded at least ten times. The V call is TRBV6-9, the J call TRBJ1-1; perhaps TRBD1 as D (5 bases). Germline V gene data show CDR1 as MNHGY and CDR2 as SVAAGI. With 2 bases removed from V and 1 base from J, the gap between germline ends came to 8 bases. The CDR3 runs to 14 residues. In DNA, the CDR3 is TGTGCCAGCAGTTATCTGGGGGGGAACACTGAAGCTTTCTTT. Translating it yields CASSYLGGNTEAFF.

This clonotype was recorded at least ten times. This sequence joins TRBV20-1 and TRBJ2-2, with 11 bases aligning to TRBD1. The V gene end was trimmed by 3 bases and the J gene end by 6 bases; junction bases not matched to a gene: 3. Germline CDR1 reads DFQATT; CDR2 reads SNEGSKA (reference sequence). This CDR3 has 14 amino acids. In DNA, the CDR3 is TGCAGTGCTAGCGGACAGGGGGCCCCCGGGGAGCTGTTTTTT. Amino acids: CSASGQGAPGELFF.

This clonotype was recorded at least ten times. CDR3 nucleotide sequence: TGCAGTGCTAGACCCCTGCAGGGGACCTACGAGCAGTACTTC. It specifies CSARPLQGTYEQYF. The chain has TRBV20-1 and TRBJ2-7; D is perhaps TRBD1 (6 bases). The germline V gene has CDR1 DFQATT and CDR2 SNEGSKA (reference sequence). The ends were cut back, 2 bases at V and 2 bases at J, with 13 bases in the middle. There are 14 residues in the CDR3.

The table lists this clonotype with many counts. This chain links TRBV20-1 with TRBJ2-5; the D gene is possibly TRBD2 (6 bases). Trimming cost V 0 bases and J 4 bases, with 9 bases left between them. CDR3 length: 13 amino acids. Germline V gene lookup returns CDR1 DFQATT and CDR2 SNEGSKA (reference sequence). In nucleotides, the CDR3 is TGCAGTGCTAGAGATGCGGGAAGAGAGACCCAGTACTTC. Translation: CSARDAGRETQYF.